The 18 T cell receptor beta chains in this list originate from one sample, sequenced in a study of cytomegalovirus exposure and HLA in healthy donors (dated by TCRdb to about 2017). Library construction relied on the immunoSEQ multiplex PCR assay. A mixture of 60 forward primers for TCR Vbeta segments and 13 reverse primers for TCR Jbeta segments was used in the multiplex PCR. The immuneACCESS repertoire file appears here via TCRdb, limited to in-frame rearrangements. These files lack a portion of the clones; in checked studies, under half of the deficit traces to unresolved V genes, and the cause of the others is not known. The sample records about 100,000 clones, 75% to 90% of which are singletons. The biggest ten clones account for about 3.6% of the sample. Sample: PBMCs. These receptors all stem from a man in his thirties or forties in good health and CMV-seronegative.

V and J are TRBV27 and TRBJ2-7, with 8 bases that match TRBD1. From germline, CDR1 is MNHEY and CDR2 SMNVEV (reference sequence). With 6 bases clipped from V and 5 bases from J, the junction kept 3 bases outside the gene matches. CDR3 size: 12 residues. The CDR3 DNA follows: TGTGCCAGCAGGGACAGGGAGGACGAGCAGTACTTC. Translation: CASRDREDEQYF.

V usage is TRBV6-5 and J usage is TRBJ1-2; 8 bases are shared with TRBD1. This CDR3 spans 14 amino acids. Germline-derived CDR1 and CDR2 are MNHEY and SVGAGI. V shed 4 bases and J 5 bases; nucleotides not matched to a gene: 6. The CDR3 loop reads CASSFGQGGYGYTF. In DNA form, the CDR3 reads TGTGCCAGCAGTTTCGGACAGGGAGGGTATGGCTACACCTTC.

This chain connects TRBV28 to TRBJ2-5, with 11 bases matching TRBD2. Per the germline V gene, CDR1 is MDHEN and CDR2 is SYDVKM. The junction had 11 bases not matched to a gene; V was cut back by 4 bases and J by 4 bases. This CDR3 is 17 amino acids long. The CDR3 reads CASSSQVLAGGGETQYF. In DNA form, the CDR3 reads TGTGCCAGCAGTTCACAAGTCCTAGCGGGAGGAGGAGAGACCCAGTACTTC.

The chain is built from TRBV28 and TRBJ1-6; D is ambiguous. Germline CDR1 is MDHEN and CDR2 is SYDVKM. The V gene lost 6 bases and the J gene lost 7 bases, with 13 bases spanning the gap. The CDR3 extends over 14 amino acids. The CDR3 DNA sequence: TGTGCCAGCAGCGAAGGACGGGAAAATTCACCCCTCCACTTT. Translated: CASSEGRENSPLHF. The full variable domain, with the rest looked up from reference TRBV28 and TRBJ1-6, is DVKVTQSSRYLVKRTGEKVFLECVQDMDHENMFWYRQDPGLGLRLIYFSYDVKMKEKGDIPEGYSVSREKKERFSLILESASTNQTSMYLCASSEGRENSPLHFGNGTRLTVT.

The chain couples TRBV7-9 to TRBJ2-3; 7 positions agree with TRBD2. CDR3 length: 14 residues. From germline, CDR1 is SEHNR and CDR2 FQNEAQ (reference sequence). J lost 5 bases, V lost 5 bases, and 7 bases had no gene match. CDR3 in amino acids: CASSPKVAGDTQYF. The CDR3 bases are TGTGCCAGCAGCCCCAAAGTAGCGGGAGATACGCAGTATTTT. The complete variable domain, with remaining parts taken from reference TRBV7-9 and TRBJ2-3, reads DTGVSQNPRHKITKRGQNVTFRCDPISEHNRLYWYRQTLGQGPEFLTYFQNEAQLEKSRLLSDRFSAERPKGSFSTLEIQRTEQGDSAMYLCASSPKVAGDTQYFGPGTRLTVL.

This CDR3 reads CASSPGLLWESLEKLFF. CDR3 coding DNA: TGTGCCAGCAGCCCGGGACTACTTTGGGAATCCCTCGAAAAACTGTTTTTT. The genes are TRBV7-8 and TRBJ1-4; a weak D match, TRBD1 (5 bases). The CDR3 sequence is 17 residues long. Trimming took 5 bases from V and 8 from J, leaving 24 bases between them. Germline CDR1 SGHVS, CDR2 FQNEAQ.

This chain uses TRBV12-2 with TRBJ2-5; the table calls TRBD2, which could not be checked here. TRBV12-2 is marked as a pseudogene. The CDR3 runs to 15 residues. The CDR3 protein is CASRFVRPTQETQYF. Written as DNA, the CDR3 is TGTGCAAGTCGCTTTGTGCGGCCGACCCAAGAGACCCAGTACTTC.

The genes are TRBV18 and TRBJ1-1, with D perhaps matching TRBD1 (5 bases). Germline V gene lookup returns CDR1 KGHSH and CDR2 LQKENI. V lost 5 bases, J lost 3 bases, and 13 bases lay in between. The CDR3 covers 14 residues. The CDR3 DNA follows: TGTGCCAGCTCATCAATGGAGACAGACACTGAAGCTTTCTTT. It specifies CASSSMETDTEAFF.

The rearrangement joins TRBV2 to TRBJ1-4; a possible D gene is TRBD1 (5 bases). Germline lookup yields CDR1 SNHLY and CDR2 FYNNEI. The CDR3 is 14 residues long. The germline V and J ends were trimmed by 7 bases and 8 bases, with 17 bases remaining between them. In DNA form, the CDR3 reads TGTGCCAGCACCCCTCAGGGTATAAGGGAAAAACTGTTTTTT. Its translation: CASTPQGIREKLFF. The full variable domain, in which reference TRBV2 and TRBJ1-4 provide the parts outside the CDR3, is EPEVTQTPSHQVTQMGQEVILRCVPISNHLYFYWYRQILGQKVEFLVSFYNNEISEKSEIFDDQFSVERPDGSNFTLKIRSTKLEDSAMYFCASTPQGIREKLFFGSGTQLSVL.

The chain recombines TRBV6-1 with TRBJ2-3; TRBD2 matches 9 bases. CDR1 and CDR2 (germline): MNHNS, SASEGT. J was trimmed by 7 bases and V by 1 base; bases with no gene match: 9. The CDR3 extends over 16 amino acids. The CDR3 protein is CASSEGHSGRSNTQYF. In DNA, the CDR3 is TGTGCCAGCAGTGAAGGTCATAGCGGGAGATCAAATACGCAGTATTTT.

V usage is TRBV5-6 and J usage is TRBJ2-7, with TRBD2 matching 9 bases. From germline, CDR1 is SGHDT and CDR2 YYEEEE. The junction had 16 bases not matched to a gene; V was cut back by 6 bases and J by 0 bases. The CDR3 length is 18 residues. The CDR3 coding sequence is TGTGCCAGCATCGTCGGACCTAGCGGGGTTCTAAGCTCCTACGAGCAGTACTTC. As protein: CASIVGPSGVLSSYEQYF.

This chain joins TRBV28 and TRBJ1-3; D gene unclear. Germline assignment: CDR1 MDHEN and CDR2 SYDVKM. There are 12 residues in the CDR3. V lost 10 bases, J lost 0 bases, and 7 bases lay in between. The CDR3 loop reads CATSSSGNTIYF. DNA of the CDR3: TGTGCCACCTCCAGCTCTGGAAACACCATATATTTT.

The chain joins TRBV14 to TRBJ2-1, with TRBD2 matching 9 bases. The CDR3 runs 23 residues. V was pared by 1 base and J by 5 bases, with 27 bases of the junction left unmatched. Germline V lookup: CDR1 SGHDN, CDR2 FVKESK. CDR3 coding DNA: TGTGCCAGCAGCCAAGCCCTCCCTGTTGGCAGTGTGGATAGCGGGAGACCCAACAATGAGCAGTTCTTC. Translated, it gives CASSQALPVGSVDSGRPNNEQFF.

The V and J genes are TRBV9 and TRBJ2-7; 7 bases line up with TRBD2. The CDR3 contains 14 residues. V gave up 0 bases and J gave up 5 bases; unmatched junction bases: 5. The germline V gene encodes CDR1 SGDLS and CDR2 YYNGEE. The CDR3 loop is CASSVAPGRDEQYF. The DNA for the CDR3 is TGTGCCAGCAGCGTAGCTCCTGGGAGGGACGAGCAGTACTTC.

The J gene is TRBJ2-1, the V gene TRBV28, with D possibly matching TRBD2 (6 bases). The CDR3 is made up of 18 amino acids. Germline V gene data show CDR1 as MDHEN and CDR2 as SYDVKM. V lost 2 bases and J lost 2, with 19 bases in between. In DNA, the CDR3 is TGTGCCAGCAGTTTAGGGAGGAGGGAACGCTCACCCTACAATGAGCAGTTCTTC. Amino acid sequence: CASSLGRRERSPYNEQFF.

The genes are TRBV7-6 and TRBJ2-2; a possible D gene is TRBD1 (6 bases). V lost 3 bases and J 6 bases, leaving 17 bases between the germline ends. CDR1 is SGHVS, CDR2 FNYEAQ, per germline. The CDR3 is 16 residues long. The CDR3 DNA sequence: TGTGCCAGCAGCTTTTATGCAGGGGCTAACGCCGGGGAGCTGTTTTTT. Translating it yields CASSFYAGANAGELFF.

The chain carries TRBV6-5 and TRBJ2-2; D gene unclear. Trimming removed 0 bases at V and 6 bases at J, with 5 bases between. The CDR3 is 13 amino acids. Germline CDR1 and CDR2: MNHEY and SVGAGI. The CDR3 sequence is CASSYSRAGELFF. The CDR3 DNA sequence: TGTGCCAGCAGTTACTCACGGGCCGGGGAGCTGTTTTTT.

This chain connects TRBV5-8 to TRBJ1-4; 7 bases are a match to TRBD1. The V and J ends lost 4 bases and 6 bases, in that order; junction bases with no gene match: 6. The CDR3 covers 14 residues. CDR1 is SGHTS, CDR2 YDEGEE, per germline. The CDR3 here is CASSLNDRDEKLFF. The CDR3 DNA reads TGTGCCAGCAGCCTCAATGACAGGGATGAAAAACTGTTTTTT.